This T cell receptor (beta chain) appears in the sequencing data of a study of response to subunit inactivated influenza vaccine. This CDR3 is built from 15 residues. V dropped 3 bases and J dropped 0 bases, with 10 bases sitting between them. From germline, CDR1 is ENHRY and CDR2 SYGVKD. A single record per CDR3 protein comes from TCRdb applying MiXCR to the RT-PCR reads. The repertoire holds 200,000 to 300,000 distinct CDR3 sequences, with 10% to 15% as singletons. Study outcomes and limitations: It was the authors' suggestion that each seasonal influenza vaccination recruits few new T cells.

This clonotype turned up a few times. No antigen is known for it. This receptor was obtained from a man aged 45 to 65 who received an inactivated influenza vaccine. Sequenced material: non-naive T cells sorted from PBMCs, taken less than 15 days before vaccination. The chain carries TRBV10-3 and TRBJ2-3; a possible D gene is TRBD2 (6 bases). CDR3 region: CAISDNGGSTDTQYF. The CDR3 region has the DNA TGTGCCATCAGTGACAACGGGGGAAGCACAGATACGCAGTATTTT.